Ten or more counts support the clone carrying this T cell receptor beta chain. Its cognate antigen is unknown. The sample comes from a study of T cells in Graves' hyperthyroidism and ophthalmopathy. Findings of the study overall: The authors' 13 V-J model separated ophthalmopathy from stable hyperthyroidism.

Together with thyroid ultrasound, orbital computed tomography, serum thyroxine and TRAb, clinical symptoms were used for diagnoses. RNA transcripts provided the source from which TCR beta CDR3 regions were amplified. A first-round RT-PCR of the TCR CDR3 used the HTBI primer set. MiXCR, applied by TCRdb to the multiplex PCR reads, yields one record per CDR3 protein. The sample lists around 190,000 distinct CDR3 sequences; roughly 17% were seen once. Sequencing was done on a sample of blood. The TCR comes from a woman aged 45-60 years with Graves' hyperthyroidism.

CDR3: CASKRSENTEAFF. CDR3 in DNA: TGTGCCAGCAAGCGCAGCGAAAACACTGAAGCTTTCTTT. The rearrangement links TRBV6-1 to TRBJ1-1, with D unclear. Trimming took off 7 bases at V and 2 bases at J, with 11 bases between the two ends. This CDR3 spans 13 amino acids. Germline V gene lookup returns CDR1 MNHNS and CDR2 SASEGT.